The 2 T cell receptor beta chains below were found in one sample sequenced in a study of T cell clonality in common variable immunodeficiency. Here immunoSEQ multiplex PCR was the method, and the copy in TCRdb shows in-frame clones only, minus some. The table lists around 60,000 clones, no singletons, with roughly 1.6% in the top ten. Sequencing was carried out using peripheral blood mononuclear cells. These receptors all come from a person aged 18 to 75 in good health.

There are many counts of this clone. The sequenced CDR3 bases are TGTGCCAGCAGCCCACCGGGGGTGAACACTGAA. It specifies CASSPPGVNTE. The whole CDR3 is CASSPPGVNTEAFF. The chain joins TRBV7-9 to TRBJ1-1, with D possibly matching TRBD1 (5 bases). The read falls 3 residues short of the CDR3 end, and the missing part is taken from the germline J gene. The ends were cut back, 5 bases at V and 0 bases at J, with 10 bases in the middle. This CDR3 spans 14 amino acids. Germline V lookup: CDR1 SEHNR, CDR2 FQNEAQ (reference sequence).

This clone was seen many times. Coverage ceases 3 residues before the CDR3 finishes, and the germline J gene fills in the end. V is TRBV10-3 and J is TRBJ1-2; tentative D call: TRBD1 (6 bases). Germline values: CDR1 ENHRY, CDR2 SYGVKD. The CDR3 runs to 14 residues. Trimming stripped 6 bases from V and 4 bases from J, with 15 bases between. The sequenced part of the CDR3 DNA is TGTGCCATCAGAGACGACAGGCAGGGCTATGGC. As protein: CAIRDDRQGYG. Given in full, the CDR3 is CAIRDDRQGYGYTF.